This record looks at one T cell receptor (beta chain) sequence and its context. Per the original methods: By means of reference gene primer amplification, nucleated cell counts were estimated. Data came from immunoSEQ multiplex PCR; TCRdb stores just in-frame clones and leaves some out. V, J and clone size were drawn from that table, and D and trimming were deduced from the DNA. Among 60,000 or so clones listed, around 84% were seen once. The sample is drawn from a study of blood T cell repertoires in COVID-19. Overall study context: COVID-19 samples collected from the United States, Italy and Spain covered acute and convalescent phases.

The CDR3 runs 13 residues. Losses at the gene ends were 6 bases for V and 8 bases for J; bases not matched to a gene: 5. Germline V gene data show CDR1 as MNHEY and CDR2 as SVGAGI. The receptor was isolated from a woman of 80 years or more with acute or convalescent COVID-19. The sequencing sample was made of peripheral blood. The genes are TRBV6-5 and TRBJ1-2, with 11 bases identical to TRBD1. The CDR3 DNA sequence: TGTGCCAGCAGCGGACAGGGGGCTAAGGGCTACACCTTC. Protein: CASSGQGAKGYTF.